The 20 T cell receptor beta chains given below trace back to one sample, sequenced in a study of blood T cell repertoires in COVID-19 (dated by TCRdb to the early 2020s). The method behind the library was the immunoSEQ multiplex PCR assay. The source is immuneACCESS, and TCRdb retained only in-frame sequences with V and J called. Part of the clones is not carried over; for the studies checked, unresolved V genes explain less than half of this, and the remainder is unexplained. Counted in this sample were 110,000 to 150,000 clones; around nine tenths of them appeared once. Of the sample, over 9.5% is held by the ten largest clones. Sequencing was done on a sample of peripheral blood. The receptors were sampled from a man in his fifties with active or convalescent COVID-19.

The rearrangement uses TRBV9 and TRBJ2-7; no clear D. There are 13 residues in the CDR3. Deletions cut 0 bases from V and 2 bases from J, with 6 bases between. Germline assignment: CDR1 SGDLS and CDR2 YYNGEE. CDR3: CASSVGAAYEQYF. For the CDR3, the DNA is TGTGCCAGCAGCGTAGGGGCAGCCTACGAGCAGTACTTC.

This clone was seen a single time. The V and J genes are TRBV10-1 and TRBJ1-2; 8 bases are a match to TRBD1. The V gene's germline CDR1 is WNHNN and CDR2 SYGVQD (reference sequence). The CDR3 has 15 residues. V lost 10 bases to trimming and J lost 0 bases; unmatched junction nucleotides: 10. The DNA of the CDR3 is TGCGCCAATACCAGACAGGGGAACGCTAACTATGGCTACACCTTC. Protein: CANTRQGNANYGYTF.

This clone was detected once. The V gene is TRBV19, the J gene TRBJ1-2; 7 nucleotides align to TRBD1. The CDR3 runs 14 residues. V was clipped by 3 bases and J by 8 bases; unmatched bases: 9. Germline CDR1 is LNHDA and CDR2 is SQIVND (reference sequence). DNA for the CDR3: TGTGCCAGTAGTATTCTCTTGACAGGGTCGGGCTACACCTTC. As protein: CASSILLTGSGYTF.

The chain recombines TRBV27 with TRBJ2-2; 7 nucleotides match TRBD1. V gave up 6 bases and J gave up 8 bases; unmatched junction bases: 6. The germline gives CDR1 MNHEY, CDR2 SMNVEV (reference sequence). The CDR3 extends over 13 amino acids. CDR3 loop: CASRSSGQGELFF. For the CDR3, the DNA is TGTGCCAGCAGATCCTCGGGACAGGGGGAGCTGTTTTTT.

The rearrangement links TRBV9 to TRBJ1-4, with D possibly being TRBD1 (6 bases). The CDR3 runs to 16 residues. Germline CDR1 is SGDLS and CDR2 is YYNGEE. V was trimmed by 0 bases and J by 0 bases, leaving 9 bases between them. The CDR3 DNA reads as TGTGCCAGCAGCGTAGGGACAGTGGCAACTAATGAAAAACTGTTTTTT. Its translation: CASSVGTVATNEKLFF.

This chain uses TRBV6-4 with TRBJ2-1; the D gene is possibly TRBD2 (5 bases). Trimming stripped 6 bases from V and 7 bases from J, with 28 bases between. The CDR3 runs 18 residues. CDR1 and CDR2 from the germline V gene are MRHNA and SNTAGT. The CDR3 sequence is CASRPPGVWRVRSNEQFF. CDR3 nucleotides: TGTGCCAGCAGGCCCCCTGGAGTTTGGCGGGTCAGGAGTAATGAGCAGTTCTTC.

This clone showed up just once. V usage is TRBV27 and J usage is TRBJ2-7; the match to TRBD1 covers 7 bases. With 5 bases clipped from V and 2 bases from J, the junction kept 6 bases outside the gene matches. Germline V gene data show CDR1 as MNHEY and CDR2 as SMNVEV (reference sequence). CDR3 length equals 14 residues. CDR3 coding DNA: TGTGCCAGCAGTAAGACAGGGATCACCTACGAGCAGTACTTC. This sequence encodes CASSKTGITYEQYF.

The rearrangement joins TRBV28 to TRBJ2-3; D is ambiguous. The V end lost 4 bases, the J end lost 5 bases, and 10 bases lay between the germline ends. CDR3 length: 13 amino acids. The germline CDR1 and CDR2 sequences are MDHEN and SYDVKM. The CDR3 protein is CASSWPLEDTQYF. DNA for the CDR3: TGTGCCAGCAGTTGGCCCCTAGAAGATACGCAGTATTTT.

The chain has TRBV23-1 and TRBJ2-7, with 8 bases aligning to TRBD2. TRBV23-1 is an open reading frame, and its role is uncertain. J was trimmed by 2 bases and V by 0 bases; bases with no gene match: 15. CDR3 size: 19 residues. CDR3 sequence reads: CASSQSGPREREPPYEQYF. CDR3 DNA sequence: TGCGCCAGCAGTCAATCGGGCCCCCGGGAGCGGGAGCCCCCCTACGAGCAGTACTTC.

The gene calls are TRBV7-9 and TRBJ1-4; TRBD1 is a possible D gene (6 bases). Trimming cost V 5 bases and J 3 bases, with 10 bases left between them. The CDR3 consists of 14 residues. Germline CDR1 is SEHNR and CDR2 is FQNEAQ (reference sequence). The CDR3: CASSPGDPNEKLFF. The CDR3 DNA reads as TGTGCCAGCAGCCCAGGGGATCCTAATGAAAAACTGTTTTTT.

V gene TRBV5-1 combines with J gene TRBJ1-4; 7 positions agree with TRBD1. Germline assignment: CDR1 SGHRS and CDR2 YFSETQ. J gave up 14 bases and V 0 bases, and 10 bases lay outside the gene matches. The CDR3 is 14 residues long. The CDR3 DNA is TGCGCCAGCAGCTTGGGGGACAGTACTCAACCCCTGTTTTTT. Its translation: CASSLGDSTQPLFF.

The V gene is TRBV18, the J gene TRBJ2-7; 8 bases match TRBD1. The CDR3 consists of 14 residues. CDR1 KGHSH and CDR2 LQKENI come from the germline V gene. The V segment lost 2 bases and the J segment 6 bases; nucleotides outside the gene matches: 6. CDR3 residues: CASSPVTGGPEQYF. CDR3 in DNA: TGTGCCAGCTCACCAGTAACAGGGGGACCCGAGCAGTACTTC.

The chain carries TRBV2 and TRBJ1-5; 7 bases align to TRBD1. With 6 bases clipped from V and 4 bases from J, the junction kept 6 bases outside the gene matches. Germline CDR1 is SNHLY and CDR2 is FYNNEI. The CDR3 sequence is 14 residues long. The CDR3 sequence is CASRGTVSNQPQHF. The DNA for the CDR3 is TGTGCCAGCAGGGGGACAGTCTCTAATCAGCCCCAGCATTTT. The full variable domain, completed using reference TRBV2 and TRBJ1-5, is EPEVTQTPSHQVTQMGQEVILRCVPISNHLYFYWYRQILGQKVEFLVSFYNNEISEKSEIFDDQFSVERPDGSNFTLKIRSTKLEDSAMYFCASRGTVSNQPQHFGDGTRLSIL.

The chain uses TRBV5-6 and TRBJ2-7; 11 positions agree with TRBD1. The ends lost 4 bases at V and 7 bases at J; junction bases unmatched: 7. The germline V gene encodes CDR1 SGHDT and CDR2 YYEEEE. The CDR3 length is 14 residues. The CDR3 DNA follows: TGTGCCAGCAGCGTCGGACAGGGGGCTTGGGAGCAGTACTTC. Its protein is CASSVGQGAWEQYF. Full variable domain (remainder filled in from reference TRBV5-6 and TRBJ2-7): DAGVTQSPTHLIKTRGQQVTLRCSPKSGHDTVSWYQQALGQGPQFIFQYYEEEERQRGNFPDRFSGHQFPNYSSELNVNALLLGDSALYLCASSVGQGAWEQYFGPGTRLTVT.

The CDR3 region is CASSPAGGTDTQYF. The DNA of the CDR3 is TGTGCCAGCTCACCGGCAGGGGGCACAGATACGCAGTATTTT. This sequence joins TRBV18 and TRBJ2-3, with D perhaps matching TRBD1 (6 bases). CDR1 KGHSH and CDR2 LQKENI come from the germline V gene. CDR3 size: 14 residues. Trimming shortened V by 3 bases and J by 1 base, and 8 bases separated the two germline ends.

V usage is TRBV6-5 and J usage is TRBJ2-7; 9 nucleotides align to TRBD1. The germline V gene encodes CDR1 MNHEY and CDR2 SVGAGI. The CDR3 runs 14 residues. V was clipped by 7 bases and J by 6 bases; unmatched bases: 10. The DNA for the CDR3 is TGTGCCAGCACCTCCGGGACAGGGCTTGGCGAGCAGTACTTC. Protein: CASTSGTGLGEQYF.

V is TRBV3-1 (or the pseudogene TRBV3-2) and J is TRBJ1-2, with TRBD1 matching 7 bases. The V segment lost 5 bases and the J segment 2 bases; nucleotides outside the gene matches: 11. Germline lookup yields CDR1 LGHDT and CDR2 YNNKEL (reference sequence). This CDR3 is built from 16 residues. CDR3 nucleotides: TGTGCCAGCAGCACGGTCCCGGGACAGCGAAACTATGGCTACACCTTC. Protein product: CASSTVPGQRNYGYTF.

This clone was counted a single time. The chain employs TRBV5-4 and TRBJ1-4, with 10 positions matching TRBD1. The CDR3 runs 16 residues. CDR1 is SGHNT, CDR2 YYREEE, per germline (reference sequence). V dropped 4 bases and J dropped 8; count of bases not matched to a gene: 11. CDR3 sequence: CASSHLGTGAGEKLFF. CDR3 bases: TGTGCCAGCAGCCACCTCGGGACAGGGGCAGGAGAAAAACTGTTTTTT. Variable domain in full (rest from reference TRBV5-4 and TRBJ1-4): ETGVTQSPTHLIKTRGQQVTLRCSSQSGHNTVSWYQQALGQGPQFIFQYYREEENGRGNFPPRFSGLQFPNYSSELNVNALELDDSALYLCASSHLGTGAGEKLFFGSGTQLSVL.

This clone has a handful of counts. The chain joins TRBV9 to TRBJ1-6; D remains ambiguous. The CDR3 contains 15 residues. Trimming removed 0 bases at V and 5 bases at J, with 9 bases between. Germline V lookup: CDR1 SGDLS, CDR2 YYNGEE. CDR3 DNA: TGTGCCAGCAGCGTAGGTCCGGCGGATAATTCACCCCTCCACTTT. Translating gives CASSVGPADNSPLHF.

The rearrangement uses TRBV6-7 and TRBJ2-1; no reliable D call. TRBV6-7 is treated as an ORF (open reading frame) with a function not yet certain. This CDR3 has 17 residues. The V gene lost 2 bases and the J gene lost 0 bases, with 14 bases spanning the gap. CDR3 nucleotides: TGTGCCAGCAGTTACGACGCAACTAAAAGCTCCTACAATGAGCAGTTCTTC. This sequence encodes CASSYDATKSSYNEQFF.